Each of the 20 T cell receptor beta chains below was sequenced from the same sample in a study of sequential checkpoint blockade in melanoma. Profiling relied on immunoSEQ multiplex PCR, and the TCRdb table lists in-frame clones only, not all of them. The profile shows 200 to 250 clones, approximately 22% of them singletons. Treatment: randomized to nivolumab then ipilimumab (arm A) or the reverse (arm B). Sequenced material: tumor tissue (inferred from file names), taken from a patient given nivolumab and ipilimumab in sequence. The receptors shown here come from a human donor with melanoma.

The table lists this clone with a few counts. The CDR3 here is CASSKEGFGTEAFF. The CDR3 DNA is TGTGCCAGCAGCAAGGAAGGATTTGGCACTGAAGCTTTCTTT. V and J are TRBV11-3 and TRBJ1-1, with D uncertain. The V end lost 5 bases, the J end lost 4 bases, and 14 bases lay between the germline ends. Germline-derived CDR1 and CDR2 are SGHNT and YENEEA. This CDR3 spans 14 amino acids.

This sequence joins TRBV6-8 and TRBJ2-7, with a possible D match to TRBD2 (5 bases). Germline V gene lookup returns CDR1 MNHGY and CDR2 SAAAGT. The CDR3 has 15 residues. V lost 7 bases and J 0 bases, leaving 16 bases between the germline ends. CDR3 coding DNA: TGTGCCAGCACAGGTTTTTTGGGGAGCTCCTACGAGCAGTACTTC. Encoded protein: CASTGFLGSSYEQYF.

This sequence joins TRBV28 and TRBJ2-7; a weak D match, TRBD1 (7 bases). CDR1 MDHEN and CDR2 SYDVKM come from the germline V gene. V dropped 7 bases and J dropped 0 bases, with 16 bases sitting between them. The CDR3 consists of 15 residues. CDR3 residues: CASTHGGTASYEQYF. The CDR3 DNA sequence: TGTGCCAGCACCCATGGAGGGACAGCCTCCTACGAGCAGTACTTC.

The DNA for the CDR3 is TGTGCCAGCAGCAGGGTCGGGACAGGCCGCTATGGCTACACCTTC. It specifies CASSRVGTGRYGYTF. V is TRBV11-3 and J is TRBJ1-2; TRBD1 matches at 8 bases. V trimming: 5 bases; J trimming: 4 bases; junction bases outside the gene matches: 9. There are 15 residues in the CDR3. CDR1 SGHNT and CDR2 YENEEA come from the germline V gene.

The V call is TRBV5-1, the J call TRBJ2-7; 11 positions match TRBD2. Per the germline V gene, CDR1 is SGHRS and CDR2 is YFSETQ. The ends lost 4 bases at V and 0 bases at J; junction bases unmatched: 3. The CDR3 is 15 amino acids. CDR3 sequence reads: CASSPGLADSYEQYF. In DNA form, the CDR3 reads TGCGCCAGCAGCCCGGGACTAGCGGACTCCTACGAGCAGTACTTC.

The rearrangement uses TRBV14 and TRBJ2-7; possibly TRBD1 for D (6 bases). The germline V and J ends were trimmed by 5 bases and 4 bases, with 15 bases remaining between them. The germline gives CDR1 SGHDN, CDR2 FVKESK. The CDR3 covers 14 residues. CDR3 nucleotide sequence: TGTGCCAGCAGCTTTCTCCAACAGGGTTACGAGCAGTACTTC. This sequence encodes CASSFLQQGYEQYF.

This chain joins TRBV19 and TRBJ1-2; D is perhaps TRBD1 (5 bases). This CDR3 comprises 14 residues. In germline, CDR1 is LNHDA, CDR2 SQIVND (reference sequence). Trimming shortened V by 3 bases and J by 3 bases, and 11 bases separated the two germline ends. The CDR3 DNA follows: TGTGCCAGTAGTATGGGGGTAATGGACTATGGCTACACCTTC. This codes for CASSMGVMDYGYTF.

V gene TRBV19 combines with J gene TRBJ1-5, with no clear D. CDR1 is LNHDA and CDR2 is SQIVND in the germline V gene (reference sequence). V dropped 0 bases and J dropped 3 bases, with 9 bases sitting between them. The CDR3 spans 15 residues. In DNA, the CDR3 is TGTGCCAGTAGTATAGATCTAAGGGACAATCAGCCCCAGCATTTT. Residues: CASSIDLRDNQPQHF. Filled out from reference TRBV19 and TRBJ1-5, the complete variable domain reads DGGITQSPKYLFRKEGQNVTLSCEQNLNHDAMYWYRQDPGQGLRLIYYSQIVNDFQKGDIAEGYSVSREKKESFPLTVTSAQKNPTAFYLCASSIDLRDNQPQHFGDGTRLSIL.

J is TRBJ1-4 and V is TRBV6-8; D is undetermined. V lost 2 bases and J lost 8, with 15 bases in between. The germline V gene has CDR1 MNHGY and CDR2 SAAAGT. This CDR3 has 15 residues. CDR3 protein: CASSYTERTGEKLFF. The CDR3 nucleotides are TGTGCCAGCAGTTACACTGAAAGGACGGGAGAAAAACTGTTTTTT.

The chain uses TRBV19 and TRBJ1-5; 7 nucleotides align to TRBD1. The CDR3 is made up of 15 amino acids. V was clipped by 7 bases and J by 0 bases; unmatched bases: 6. CDR1 and CDR2 from the germline V gene are LNHDA and SQIVND (reference sequence). The CDR3 sequence: CASTWGQLSNQPQHF. For the CDR3, the DNA is TGTGCCAGTACATGGGGACAGCTTAGCAATCAGCCCCAGCATTTT.

This clone was picked up a small number of times. The gene calls are TRBV6-8 and TRBJ2-2; no firm D call. Germline CDR1 MNHGY, CDR2 SAAAGT. The V end was cut by 4 bases, the J end by 1 base, with 10 bases between. This CDR3 has 15 residues. CDR3 region: CASSFNDLNTGELFF. The CDR3 region has the DNA TGTGCCAGCAGTTTCAATGACCTGAACACCGGGGAGCTGTTTTTT.

The chain's CDR3 is CASSPDGLPYGYTF. The DNA for the CDR3 is TGTGCCAGCAGTCCGGACGGCCTTCCCTATGGCTACACCTTC. The V call is TRBV6-8, the J call TRBJ1-2; D unclear. V was trimmed by 5 bases and J by 4 bases, leaving 14 bases between them. The CDR3 sequence is 14 residues long. Germline V gene data show CDR1 as MNHGY and CDR2 as SAAAGT.

The rearrangement links TRBV28 to TRBJ1-3, with D perhaps TRBD1 (5 bases). The germline CDR1 and CDR2 sequences are MDHEN and SYDVKM. Trimming pared 2 bases from V and 5 bases from J, leaving 7 bases between. The CDR3 has 13 amino acids. CDR3 region: CASSLTDRNTIYF. The CDR3 DNA sequence: TGTGCCAGCAGTTTAACGGACAGAAACACCATATATTTT. The whole variable domain, remainder taken from reference TRBV28 and TRBJ1-3, is DVKVTQSSRYLVKRTGEKVFLECVQDMDHENMFWYRQDPGLGLRLIYFSYDVKMKEKGDIPEGYSVSREKKERFSLILESASTNQTSMYLCASSLTDRNTIYFGEGSWLTVV.

In this sample, this clone is large (0.1 to 1%). This chain joins TRBV11-3 and TRBJ2-2; 10 nucleotides align to TRBD1. The CDR3 is 17 residues long. CDR1 SGHNT and CDR2 YENEEA come from the germline V gene. V dropped 4 bases and J dropped 0; count of bases not matched to a gene: 5. CDR3 amino acids: CASSWSGTGANTGELFF. As DNA, the CDR3 is TGTGCCAGCAGCTGGTCCGGGACAGGGGCGAACACCGGGGAGCTGTTTTTT.

This clone has a handful of counts. The rearrangement joins TRBV12-5 to TRBJ1-6; 12 bases align to TRBD1. CDR1 and CDR2 (germline): LGHNT, FRNRAP. The CDR3 is 14 amino acids. The CDR3 DNA sequence: TGTGCCAGCACCCCGGGACAGGGGGCTTCACCCCTCCACTTT. Translating gives CASTPGQGASPLHF.

The V call is TRBV11-3, the J call TRBJ1-3, with D maybe TRBD1 (6 bases). This CDR3 region has 19 residues. V was pared by 0 bases and J by 0 bases, with 18 bases between. Germline CDR1 and CDR2: SGHNT and YENEEA. The CDR3 loop is CASSLDGRGPSSSGNTIYF. CDR3 DNA sequence: TGTGCCAGCAGCTTAGATGGCCGGGGGCCCTCGAGCTCTGGAAACACCATATATTTT.

This clone is termed large. The chain links TRBV11-3 to TRBJ1-5; 9 bases agree with TRBD1. The CDR3 runs 15 residues. Germline CDR1 and CDR2: SGHNT and YENEEA. The V and J ends lost 5 bases and 2 bases, in that order; junction bases with no gene match: 4. CDR3 in amino acids: CASSQWTGGNQPQHF. CDR3 nucleotide sequence: TGTGCCAGCAGCCAATGGACAGGGGGCAATCAGCCCCAGCATTTT.

In this sample, this clone is large. The gene calls are TRBV6-8 and TRBJ2-3; perhaps D is TRBD1 or TRBD2 (6 bases each). Trimming removed 9 bases from V and 1 base from J, with 11 bases in between. The CDR3 runs 13 residues. From germline, CDR1 is MNHGY and CDR2 SAAAGT. In nucleotides, the CDR3 is TGTGCCAGTATGGGGGGCCGCACAGATACGCAGTATTTT. Translating it yields CASMGGRTDTQYF.

This clone has just a few counts. This chain uses TRBV30 with TRBJ1-1, with D possibly TRBD1 on 5 matching bases. CDR1 is GTSNPN, CDR2 SVGIG, per germline (reference sequence). With 0 bases removed from V and 4 bases from J, the gap between germline ends came to 12 bases. There are 14 residues in the CDR3. This chain's CDR3 is CAWSVSGSGTEAFF. CDR3 nucleotides: TGTGCCTGGAGTGTCTCAGGGTCGGGCACTGAAGCTTTCTTT.

This chain links TRBV19 with TRBJ2-3; D ambiguous. Trimming removed 5 bases at V and 0 bases at J, with 6 bases between. The germline gives CDR1 LNHDA, CDR2 SQIVND (reference sequence). The length of the CDR3 is 13 residues. CDR3 region: CASSYSSTDTQYF. The CDR3, as DNA: TGTGCCAGTAGTTATAGCAGCACAGATACGCAGTATTTT.